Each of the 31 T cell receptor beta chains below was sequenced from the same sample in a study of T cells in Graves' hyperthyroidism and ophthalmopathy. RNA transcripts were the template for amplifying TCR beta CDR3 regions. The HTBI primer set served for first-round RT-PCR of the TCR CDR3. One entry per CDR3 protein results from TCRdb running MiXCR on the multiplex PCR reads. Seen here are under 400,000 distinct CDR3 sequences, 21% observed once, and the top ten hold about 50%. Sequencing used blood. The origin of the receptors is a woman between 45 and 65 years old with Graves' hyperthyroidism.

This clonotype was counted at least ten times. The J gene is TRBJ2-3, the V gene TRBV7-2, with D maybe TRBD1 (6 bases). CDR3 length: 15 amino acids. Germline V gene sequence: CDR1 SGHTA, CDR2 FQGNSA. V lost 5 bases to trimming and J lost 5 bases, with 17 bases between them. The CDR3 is CASSISTGRGDTQYF. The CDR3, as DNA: TGTGCCAGCAGCATATCGACAGGACGCGGAGATACGCAGTATTTT.

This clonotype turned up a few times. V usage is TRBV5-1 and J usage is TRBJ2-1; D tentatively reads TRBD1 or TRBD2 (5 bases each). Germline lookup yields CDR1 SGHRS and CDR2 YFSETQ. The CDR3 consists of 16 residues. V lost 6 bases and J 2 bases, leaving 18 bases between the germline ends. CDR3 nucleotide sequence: TGCGCCAGCACCCAGCAGCTGGGGGTAACCTACAATGAGCAGTTCTTC. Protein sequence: CASTQQLGVTYNEQFF.

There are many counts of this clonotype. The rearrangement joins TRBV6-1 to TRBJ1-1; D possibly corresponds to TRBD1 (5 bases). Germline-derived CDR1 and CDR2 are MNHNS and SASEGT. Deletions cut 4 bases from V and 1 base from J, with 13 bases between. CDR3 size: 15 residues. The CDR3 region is CASSGTLLGNTEAFF. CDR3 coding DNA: TGTGCCAGCAGTGGGACACTTCTGGGGAACACTGAAGCTTTCTTT.

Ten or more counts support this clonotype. The CDR3 reads CASSLGDMGQNTEAFF. The CDR3 DNA sequence: TGCGCCAGCAGCTTGGGGGATATGGGACAGAACACTGAAGCTTTCTTT. J is TRBJ1-1 and V is TRBV5-1; maybe TRBD1 (6 bases). Looked up from germline, CDR1 is SGHRS and CDR2 is YFSETQ. Deletions cut 0 bases from V and 1 base from J, with 13 bases between. There are 16 residues in the CDR3.

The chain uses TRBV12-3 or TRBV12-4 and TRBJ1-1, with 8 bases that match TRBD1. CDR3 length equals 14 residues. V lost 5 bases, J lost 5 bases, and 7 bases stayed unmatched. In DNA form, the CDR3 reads TGTGCCAGCAGTCTCGGACAGGGATGGACTGAAGCTTTCTTT. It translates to CASSLGQGWTEAFF.

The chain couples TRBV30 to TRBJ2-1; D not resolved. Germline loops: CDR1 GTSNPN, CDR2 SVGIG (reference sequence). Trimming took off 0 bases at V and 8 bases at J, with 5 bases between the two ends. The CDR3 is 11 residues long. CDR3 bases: TGTGCCTGGAGTGTAAGTGATGAGCAGTTCTTC. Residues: CAWSVSDEQFF.

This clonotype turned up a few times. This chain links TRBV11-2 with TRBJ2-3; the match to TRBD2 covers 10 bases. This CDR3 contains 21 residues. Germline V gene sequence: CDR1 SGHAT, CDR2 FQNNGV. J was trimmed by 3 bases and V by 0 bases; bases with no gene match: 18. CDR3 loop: CASSLDRSSSGRRRETDTQYF. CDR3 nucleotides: TGTGCCAGCAGCTTAGATCGTAGTTCTAGCGGGAGAAGAAGGGAAACAGATACGCAGTATTTT.

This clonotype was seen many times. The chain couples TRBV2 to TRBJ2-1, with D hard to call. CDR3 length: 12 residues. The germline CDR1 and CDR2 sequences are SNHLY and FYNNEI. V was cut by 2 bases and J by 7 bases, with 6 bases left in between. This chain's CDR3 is CASSERGNEQFF. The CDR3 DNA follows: TGTGCCAGCAGTGAACGCGGTAATGAGCAGTTCTTC.

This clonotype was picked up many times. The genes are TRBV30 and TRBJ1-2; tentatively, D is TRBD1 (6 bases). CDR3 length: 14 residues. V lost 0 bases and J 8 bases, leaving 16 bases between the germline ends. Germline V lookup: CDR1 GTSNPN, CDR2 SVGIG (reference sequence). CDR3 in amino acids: CAWSVSRGQQGYTF. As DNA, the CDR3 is TGTGCCTGGAGTGTAAGCCGGGGGCAGCAAGGCTACACCTTC.

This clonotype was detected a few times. The CDR3 coding sequence is TGTGCCAGCAGCCAACCGGGGGGCAACGGGGAGCTGTTTTTT. Translated, it gives CASSQPGGNGELFF. The chain uses TRBV3-1 and TRBJ2-2; D is possibly TRBD2 (7 bases). Trimming pared 2 bases from V and 7 bases from J, leaving 11 bases between. The germline V gene has CDR1 LGHDT and CDR2 YNNKEL (reference sequence). This CDR3 spans 14 amino acids.

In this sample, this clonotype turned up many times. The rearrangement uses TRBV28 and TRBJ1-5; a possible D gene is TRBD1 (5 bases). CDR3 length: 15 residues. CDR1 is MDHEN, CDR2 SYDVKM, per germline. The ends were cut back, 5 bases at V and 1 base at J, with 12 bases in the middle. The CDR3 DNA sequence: TGTGCCAGCAGTAAAGGGGTGGTGAGCAATCAGCCCCAGCATTTT. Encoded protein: CASSKGVVSNQPQHF.

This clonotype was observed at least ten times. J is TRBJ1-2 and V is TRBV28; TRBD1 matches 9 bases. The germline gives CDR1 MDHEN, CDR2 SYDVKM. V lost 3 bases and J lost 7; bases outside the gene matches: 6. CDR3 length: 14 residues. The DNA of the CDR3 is TGTGCCAGCAGTTTCCTAGACAGGGGGGGTGGCTACACCTTC. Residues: CASSFLDRGGGYTF.

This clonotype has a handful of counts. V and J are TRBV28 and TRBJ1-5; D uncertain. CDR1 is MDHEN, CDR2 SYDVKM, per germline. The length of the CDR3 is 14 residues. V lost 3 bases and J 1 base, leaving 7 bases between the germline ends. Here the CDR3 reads CASSLVRSNQPQHF. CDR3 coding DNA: TGTGCCAGCAGTTTGGTACGGAGCAATCAGCCCCAGCATTTT.

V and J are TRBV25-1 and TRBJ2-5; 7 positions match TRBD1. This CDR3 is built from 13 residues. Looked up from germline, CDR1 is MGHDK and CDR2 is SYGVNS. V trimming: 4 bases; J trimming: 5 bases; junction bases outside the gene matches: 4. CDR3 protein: CASSARGWETQYF. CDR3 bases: TGTGCCAGCAGTGCCAGGGGGTGGGAGACCCAGTACTTC.

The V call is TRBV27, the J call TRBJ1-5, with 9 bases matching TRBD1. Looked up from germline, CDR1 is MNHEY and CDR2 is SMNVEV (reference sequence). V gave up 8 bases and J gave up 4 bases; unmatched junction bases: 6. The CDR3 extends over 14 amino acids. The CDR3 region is CASRTGGRNQPQHF. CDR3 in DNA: TGTGCCAGCCGTACAGGGGGCCGGAATCAGCCCCAGCATTTT.

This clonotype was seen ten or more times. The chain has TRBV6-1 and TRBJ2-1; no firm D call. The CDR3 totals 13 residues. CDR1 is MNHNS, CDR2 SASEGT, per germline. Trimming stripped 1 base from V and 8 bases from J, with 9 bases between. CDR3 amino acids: CASSEVVGDEQFF. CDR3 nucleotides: TGTGCCAGCAGTGAAGTAGTAGGCGATGAGCAGTTCTTC.

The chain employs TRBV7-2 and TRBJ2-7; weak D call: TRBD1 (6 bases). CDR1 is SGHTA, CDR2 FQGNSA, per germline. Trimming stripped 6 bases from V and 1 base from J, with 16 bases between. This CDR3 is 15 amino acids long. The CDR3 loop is CASSLTGKPSYEQYF. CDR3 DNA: TGTGCCAGCAGTCTAACAGGGAAACCTTCCTACGAGCAGTACTTC.

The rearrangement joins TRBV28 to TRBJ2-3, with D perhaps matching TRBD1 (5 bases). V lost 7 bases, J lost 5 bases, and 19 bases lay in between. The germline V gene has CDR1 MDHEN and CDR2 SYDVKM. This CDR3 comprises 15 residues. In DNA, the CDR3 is TGTGCCAGCATCTCCCGGGCCCGAAGGGGAGATACGCAGTATTTT. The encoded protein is CASISRARRGDTQYF.

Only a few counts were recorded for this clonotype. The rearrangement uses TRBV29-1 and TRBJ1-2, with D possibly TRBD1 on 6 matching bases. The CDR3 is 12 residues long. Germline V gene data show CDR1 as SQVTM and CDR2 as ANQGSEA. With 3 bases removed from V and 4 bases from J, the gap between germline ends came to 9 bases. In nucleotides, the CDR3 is TGCAGCGTTGACACAGGGCCCTATGGCTACACCTTC. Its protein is CSVDTGPYGYTF.

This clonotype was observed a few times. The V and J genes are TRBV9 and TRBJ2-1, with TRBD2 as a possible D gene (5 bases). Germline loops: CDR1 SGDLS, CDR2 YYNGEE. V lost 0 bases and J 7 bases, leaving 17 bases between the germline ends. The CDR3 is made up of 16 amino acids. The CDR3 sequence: CASSVGDSRGWNEQFF. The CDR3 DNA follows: TGTGCCAGCAGCGTAGGTGATAGCCGGGGATGGAATGAGCAGTTCTTC.

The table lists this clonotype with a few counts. The DNA for the CDR3 is TGTGCCAGCAGCGCCCGCGACGGGAGTAGGAATGAGCAGTTCTTC. Protein product: CASSARDGSRNEQFF. This rearrangement joins TRBV9 to TRBJ2-1; D may be TRBD2 (6 bases). The CDR3 covers 15 residues. Germline CDR1 reads SGDLS; CDR2 reads YYNGEE. Between the trimmed V and J ends, which lost 3 bases and 7 bases, there was a span of 17 bases.

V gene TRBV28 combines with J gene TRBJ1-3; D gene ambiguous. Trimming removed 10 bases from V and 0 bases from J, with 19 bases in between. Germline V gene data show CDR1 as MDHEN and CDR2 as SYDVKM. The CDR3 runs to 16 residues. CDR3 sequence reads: CATKQRRVSSGNTIYF. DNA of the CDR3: TGTGCCACTAAACAAAGGCGGGTGAGCTCTGGAAACACCATATATTTT.

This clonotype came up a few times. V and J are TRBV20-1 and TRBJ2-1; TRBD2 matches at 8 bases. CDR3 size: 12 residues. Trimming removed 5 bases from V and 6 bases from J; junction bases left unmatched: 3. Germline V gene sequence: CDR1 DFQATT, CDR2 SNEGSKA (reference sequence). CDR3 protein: CSAGAGGNEQFF. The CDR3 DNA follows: TGCAGTGCTGGCGCGGGGGGCAATGAGCAGTTCTTC.

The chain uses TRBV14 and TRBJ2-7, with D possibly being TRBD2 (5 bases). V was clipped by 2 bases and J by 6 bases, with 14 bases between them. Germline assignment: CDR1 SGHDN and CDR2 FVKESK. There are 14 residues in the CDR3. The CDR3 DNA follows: TGTGCCAGCAGCCAAATCCCCTTAGCGAGCGAGCAGTACTTC. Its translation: CASSQIPLASEQYF.

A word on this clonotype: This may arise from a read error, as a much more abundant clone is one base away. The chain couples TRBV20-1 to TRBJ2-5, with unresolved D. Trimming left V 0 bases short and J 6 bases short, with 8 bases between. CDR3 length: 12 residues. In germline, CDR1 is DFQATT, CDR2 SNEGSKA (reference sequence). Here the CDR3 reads CSARDVVKTQYF. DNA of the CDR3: TGCAGTGCTAGAGATGTCGTTAAGACCCAGTACTTC.

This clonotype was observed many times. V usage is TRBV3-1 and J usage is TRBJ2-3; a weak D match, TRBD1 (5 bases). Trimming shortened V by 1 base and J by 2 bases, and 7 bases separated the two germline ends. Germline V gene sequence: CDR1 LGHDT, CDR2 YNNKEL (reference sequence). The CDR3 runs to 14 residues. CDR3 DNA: TGTGCCAGCAGCCAAGTCAGGGTCACAGATACGCAGTATTTT. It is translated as CASSQVRVTDTQYF.

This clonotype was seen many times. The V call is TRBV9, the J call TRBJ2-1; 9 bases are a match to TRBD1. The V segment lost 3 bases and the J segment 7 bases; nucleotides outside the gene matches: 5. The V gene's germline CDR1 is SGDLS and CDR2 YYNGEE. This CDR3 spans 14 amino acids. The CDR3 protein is CASSGGQGRNEQFF. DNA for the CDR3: TGTGCCAGCAGCGGAGGACAGGGGAGAAATGAGCAGTTCTTC.

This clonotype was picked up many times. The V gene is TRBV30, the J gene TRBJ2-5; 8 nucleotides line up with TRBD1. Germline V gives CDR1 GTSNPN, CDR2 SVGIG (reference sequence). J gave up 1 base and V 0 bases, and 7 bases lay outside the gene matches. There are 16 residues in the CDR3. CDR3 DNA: TGTGCCTGGAGTGTATGGGGACAGGCCGCCCAAGAGACCCAGTACTTC. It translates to CAWSVWGQAAQETQYF.

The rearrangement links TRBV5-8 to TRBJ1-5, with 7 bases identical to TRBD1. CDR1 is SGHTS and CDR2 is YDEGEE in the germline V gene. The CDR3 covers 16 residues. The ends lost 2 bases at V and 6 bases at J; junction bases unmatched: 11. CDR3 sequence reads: CASSLSFTGEGQPQHF. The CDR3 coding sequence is TGTGCCAGCAGCTTATCATTTACAGGGGAAGGTCAGCCCCAGCATTTT.

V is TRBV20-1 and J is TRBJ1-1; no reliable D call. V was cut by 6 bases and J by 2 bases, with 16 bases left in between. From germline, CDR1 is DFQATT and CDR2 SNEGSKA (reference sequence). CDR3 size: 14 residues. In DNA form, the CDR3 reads TGCAGTGCCCCGACCGGACGGAGAAACACTGAAGCTTTCTTT. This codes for CSAPTGRRNTEAFF.

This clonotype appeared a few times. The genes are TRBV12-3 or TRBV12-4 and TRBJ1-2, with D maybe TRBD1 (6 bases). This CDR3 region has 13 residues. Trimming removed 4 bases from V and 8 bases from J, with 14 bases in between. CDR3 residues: CASSSAGTTGYTF. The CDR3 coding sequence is TGTGCCAGCAGTTCTGCCGGGACAACGGGCTACACCTTC.